The rows below give T cell receptor beta chains drawn from one sample of a study of neurological immune-mediated disorders. Via MiXCR, TCRdb re-called the 5' RACE reads, giving one row per CDR3 protein. The data show 50,000 to 60,000 distinct CDR3 sequences, approximately 3.6% seen once. Sequencing was carried out using CD4+ T cells from blood. These receptors originate from a woman in her 40s with multiple sclerosis. Both conserved end residues are part of each CDR3. Each record gives: J gene, D gene, clone size, V gene, CDR3 protein, CDR3 DNA. D genes are given only for firm matches. Clone size is shown for a subset of rows, as once, few, many or a class of expanded clone.

TRBJ2-7 | TRBD2 | many | TRBV5-1 | CASSLDPSGEQYF | TGCGCCAGCAGCTTGGACCCTAGCGGGGAGCAGTACTTC
TRBJ2-1 | - | - | TRBV10-1 | CASSESKGSVRFGNEQFF | TGCGCCAGCAGTGAGTCGAAGGGAAGTGTTCGGTTTGGGAATGAGCAGTTCTTC
TRBJ1-6 | - | many | TRBV5-1 | CASSLGGDSPLHF | TGCGCCAGCAGCTTGGGAGGGGATTCACCCCTCCACTTT
TRBJ2-3 | - | many | TRBV14 | CASSQDRGTQYF | TGTGCCAGCAGCCAAGACCGGGGTACGCAGTATTTT
TRBJ2-7 | TRBD1 | many | TRBV19 | CASSISSGQVYEQYF | TGTGCCAGTAGTATCTCCTCGGGACAGGTCTACGAGCAGTACTTC
TRBJ1-2 | - | many | TRBV7-3 | CASSLRGAYGYTF | TGTGCCAGCAGCTTAAGGGGAGCATATGGCTACACCTTC
TRBJ1-1 | TRBD1 | many | TRBV5-1 | CASSFQRGQGWVTEAFF | TGCGCCAGCAGCTTCCAACGGGGACAGGGATGGGTCACTGAAGCTTTCTTT
TRBJ2-3 | TRBD2 | few | TRBV6-2/TRBV6-3 | CASSAGGHADTQYF | TGTGCCAGCAGTGCGGGGGGGCACGCAGATACGCAGTATTTT
TRBJ1-4 | TRBD1 | few | TRBV3-1 | CASSQENRGWNEKLFF | TGTGCCAGCAGCCAAGAAAACAGGGGGTGGAATGAAAAACTGTTTTTT
TRBJ1-4 | TRBD1 | many | TRBV20-1 | CSATPETGPEKLFF | TGCAGTGCCACGCCGGAGACAGGGCCTGAAAAACTGTTTTTT
TRBJ2-7 | TRBD2 | - | TRBV28 | CASTTAGEIREQYF | TGTGCCAGCACTACAGCGGGAGAGATCCGCGAGCAGTACTTC
TRBJ1-1 | - | many | TRBV25-1 | CASSELGGGLNTEAFF | TGTGCCAGCAGTGAATTGGGGGGCGGGTTGAACACTGAAGCTTTCTTT
TRBJ1-2 | TRBD1 | many | TRBV6-5 | CASSLQTGMDGYTF | TGTGCCAGCAGTTTGCAGACAGGGATGGATGGCTACACCTTC
TRBJ1-2 | - | many | TRBV29-1 | CSVVEGRDGYTF | TGCAGCGTTGTTGAGGGGCGGGATGGCTACACCTTC
TRBJ1-1 | - | many | TRBV10-3 | CAIAQGINTEAFF | TGTGCCATCGCTCAGGGTATTAACACTGAAGCTTTCTTT
TRBJ2-4 | TRBD2 | many | TRBV12-3/TRBV12-4 | CASVEYGGGNIQYF | TGTGCCAGCGTCGAGTACGGGGGGGGAAACATTCAGTACTTC
TRBJ2-7 | - | many | TRBV20-1 | CSARLTGGRNAYEQYF | TGCAGTGCTCGACTTACAGGCGGCAGGAACGCCTACGAGCAGTACTTC
TRBJ2-3 | - | many | TRBV5-1 | CASSSGTPTDTQYF | TGCGCCAGCAGCTCCGGGACACCCACAGATACGCAGTATTTT
TRBJ2-3 | - | many | TRBV28 | CASPPRSSAADTQYF | TGTGCCAGCCCCCCCCGGAGTAGCGCGGCAGATACGCAGTATTTT
TRBJ1-2 | TRBD1 | many | TRBV29-1 | CSGRTGGFGYTF | TGCAGCGGGCGGACAGGGGGCTTTGGCTACACCTTC
TRBJ2-7 | TRBD1 | many | TRBV3-1 | CASSQMQGAYEQYF | TGTGCCAGCAGCCAAATGCAGGGGGCTTACGAGCAGTACTTC
TRBJ1-1 | - | many | TRBV4-1 | CASSRGNTEAFF | TGCGCCAGCAGCCGGGGGAACACTGAAGCTTTCTTT
TRBJ2-3 | - | many | TRBV20-1 | CSASLIQGIAATDTQYF | TGCAGTGCTAGCCTGATCCAGGGAATCGCGGCCACAGATACGCAGTATTTT
TRBJ2-7 | TRBD1 | many | TRBV7-9 | CASSSQSSDRARF | TGTGCCAGCAGCTCCCAATCGTCTGACAGGGCCCGATTC
TRBJ1-5 | - | many | TRBV2 | CAAPIKDTRSGQPQHF | TGTGCCGCCCCTATCAAGGACACAAGGTCGGGTCAGCCCCAGCATTTT
TRBJ2-2 | - | many | TRBV7-9 | CASSLGRRYSGELFF | TGTGCCAGCAGCTTGGGGAGGCGTTACAGCGGGGAGCTGTTTTTT
TRBJ1-5 | - | many | TRBV20-1 | CSARDTTRLNQPQHF | TGCAGTGCTAGAGATACTACCAGACTTAATCAGCCCCAGCATTTT
TRBJ2-7 | TRBD1 | many | TRBV5-1 | CASSVGTGGDEQYF | TGCGCCAGCAGCGTGGGGACAGGGGGCGACGAGCAGTACTTC
TRBJ2-7 | - | many | TRBV12-3/TRBV12-4 | CASSLWGASYEQYF | TGTGCCAGCAGTTTATGGGGGGCCTCCTACGAGCAGTACTTC
TRBJ1-1 | - | many | TRBV20-1 | CSARDLQAANTEAFF | TGCAGTGCTAGAGACTTGCAGGCCGCGAACACTGAAGCTTTCTTT
TRBJ2-5 | - | many | TRBV5-1 | CASSLISGSETQYF | TGCGCCAGCAGCTTGATTTCAGGTTCAGAGACCCAGTACTTC
TRBJ2-1 | - | many | TRBV2 | CASSAQEGGHEQFF | TGTGCCAGCAGTGCCCAGGAAGGGGGACATGAGCAGTTCTTC
TRBJ2-3 | - | many | TRBV2 | CASSAPFTDTQYF | TGTGCCAGCAGTGCTCCTTTCACAGATACGCAGTATTTT
TRBJ1-2 | - | many | TRBV5-1 | CASSFRNLGDGYTF | TGCGCCAGCAGCTTCCGTAACCTGGGGGACGGCTACACCTTC
TRBJ2-3 | - | many | TRBV7-9 | CASTTRDTGTDTQYF | TGTGCCAGCACCACAAGGGACACGGGCACAGATACGCAGTATTTT
TRBJ2-1 | TRBD2 | - | TRBV3-1 | CASSLSGGGSYNEQFF | TGTGCCAGCAGCCTAAGCGGGGGGGGTTCCTACAATGAGCAGTTCTTC
TRBJ1-1 | - | many | TRBV4-1 | CASSSGLSNTEAFF | TGCGCCAGCAGCTCGGGACTCTCGAACACTGAAGCTTTCTTT
TRBJ2-7 | - | many | TRBV15 | CATSRAFQVNEQYF | TGTGCCACCAGCAGAGCATTTCAGGTGAACGAGCAGTACTTC
TRBJ2-7 | TRBD2 | many | TRBV20-1 | CSARDSGAARGGYEQYF | TGCAGTGCTAGAGATAGTGGGGCTGCGCGGGGGGGCTACGAGCAGTACTTC
TRBJ2-7 | TRBD1 | many | TRBV7-8 | CASSLGESRTGSFHYEQYF | TGTGCCAGCAGCTTAGGCGAAAGCCGGACAGGTTCTTTCCACTACGAGCAGTACTTC
TRBJ2-3 | - | many | TRBV6-2/TRBV6-3 | CATEPWTSYTDTQYF | TGTGCCACCGAACCGTGGACCTCTTACACAGATACGCAGTATTTT
TRBJ2-3 | - | few | TRBV7-3 | CASSQSPGTDTQYF | TGTGCCAGCAGCCAGTCCCCCGGGACAGATACGCAGTATTTT
TRBJ2-1 | - | many | TRBV29-1 | CSVGGPWQNEQFF | TGCAGCGTTGGAGGGCCGTGGCAGAATGAGCAGTTCTTC
TRBJ1-5 | - | many | TRBV6-1 | CASNPDRWSNQPQHF | TGTGCCAGCAATCCCGACAGGTGGAGCAATCAGCCCCAGCATTTT
TRBJ2-3 | - | many | TRBV20-1 | CSASSGVGGEITDTQYF | TGCAGTGCTAGCAGTGGTGTTGGCGGGGAGATCACAGATACGCAGTATTTT
TRBJ1-4 | TRBD1 | many | TRBV18 | CASSPRSGGEKLFF | TGTGCCAGCTCCCCCCGGTCAGGGGGTGAAAAACTGTTTTTT
TRBJ1-2 | - | many | TRBV4-1 | CASSASRGGRGVGYTF | TGCGCCAGCAGCGCCTCCAGGGGTGGCAGGGGAGTTGGCTACACCTTC
TRBJ2-7 | TRBD1 | many | TRBV12-3/TRBV12-4 | CASSLNTGGVEQYF | TGTGCCAGCAGTTTAAACACAGGGGGCGTCGAGCAGTACTTC
TRBJ2-2 | - | many | TRBV7-9 | CASSLEAGELFF | TGTGCCAGCAGCTTGGAAGCCGGGGAGCTGTTTTTT
TRBJ1-1 | - | many | TRBV29-1 | CSAEGPTEAFF | TGCAGCGCCGAAGGGCCCACTGAAGCTTTCTTT